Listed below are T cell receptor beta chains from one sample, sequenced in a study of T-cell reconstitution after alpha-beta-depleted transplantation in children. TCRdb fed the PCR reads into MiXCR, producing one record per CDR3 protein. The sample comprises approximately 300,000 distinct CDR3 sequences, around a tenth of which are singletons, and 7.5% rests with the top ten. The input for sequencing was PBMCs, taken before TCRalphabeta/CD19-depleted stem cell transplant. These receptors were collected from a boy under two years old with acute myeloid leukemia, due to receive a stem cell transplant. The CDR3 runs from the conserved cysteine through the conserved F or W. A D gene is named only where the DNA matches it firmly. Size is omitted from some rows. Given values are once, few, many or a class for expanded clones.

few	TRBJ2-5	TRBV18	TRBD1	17	TGTGCCAGCTCACCGACAGGGGGAGACAGGGGAATAAAGACCCAGTACTTC	CASSPTGGDRGIKTQYF
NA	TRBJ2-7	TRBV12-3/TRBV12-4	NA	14	TGTGCCAGCAGTTTCAGCGAGAAGGCCTACGAGCAGTACTTC	CASSFSEKAYEQYF
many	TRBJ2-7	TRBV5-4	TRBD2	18	TGTGCCAGCAGCTTGGGACTAGCGGGAGTTGAGGTGGGCTACGAGCAGTACTTC	CASSLGLAGVEVGYEQYF
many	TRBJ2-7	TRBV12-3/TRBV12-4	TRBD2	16	TGTGCCAGCAGTTTACACGGCCTAGCGGGAGCTCGGGAGCAGTACTTC	CASSLHGLAGAREQYF
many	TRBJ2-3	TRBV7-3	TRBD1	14	TGTGCCAGCAGCTCCCTTGGGACAGCAAATACGCAGTATTTT	CASSSLGTANTQYF
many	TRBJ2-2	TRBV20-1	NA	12	TGCAGTGCCCTCAGGGCCGGGGGGGAGCTGTTTTTT	CSALRAGGELFF
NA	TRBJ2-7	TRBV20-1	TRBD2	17	TGCAGTGCTAGAGATATGTCTAGCGGGGGACTACCCTACGAGCAGTACTTC	CSARDMSSGGLPYEQYF
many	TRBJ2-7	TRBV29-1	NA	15	TGCAGCGTTGCGGGGTGGACATATCTGAGTTACGAGCAGTACTTC	CSVAGWTYLSYEQYF
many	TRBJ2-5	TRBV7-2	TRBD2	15	TGTGCCAGCAGCCCAACTAGCGGGGCTTCTGGGGCCCAGTACTTC	CASSPTSGASGAQYF
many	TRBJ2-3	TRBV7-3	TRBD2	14	TGTGCCAGCAGACGTAGCGGGACCACAGATACGCAGTATTTT	CASRRSGTTDTQYF
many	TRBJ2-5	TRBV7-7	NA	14	TGTGCCAGCAGCTTAAACCGGGCCGATGAGACCCAGTACTTC	CASSLNRADETQYF
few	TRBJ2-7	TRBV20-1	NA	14	TGCAGTGCTAGAGTTGGGGGATCACTTTACGAGCAGTACTTC	CSARVGGSLYEQYF
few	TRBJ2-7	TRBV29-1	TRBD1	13	TGCAGCGTGATGGACAGGGGCCCCTACGAGCAGTACTTC	CSVMDRGPYEQYF
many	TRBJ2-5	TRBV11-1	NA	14	TGTGCCAGCAGCACCGGGACGGACCAAGAGACCCAGTACTTC	CASSTGTDQETQYF
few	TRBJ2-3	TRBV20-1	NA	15	TGCAGTGCTAGAGATCCGGCGGCAAGCACAGATACGCAGTATTTT	CSARDPAASTDTQYF
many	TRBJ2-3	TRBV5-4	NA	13	TGTGCCAGCAGCTTGGTTAGTCAGGGGACGCAGTATTTT	CASSLVSQGTQYF
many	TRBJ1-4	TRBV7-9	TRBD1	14	TGTGCCAGCAGCCGGACAGGGGCCTACGAAAAACTGTTTTTT	CASSRTGAYEKLFF
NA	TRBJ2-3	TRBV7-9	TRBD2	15	TGTGCCAGCAGCTCCGGGACTAGCCGAACAGATACGCAGTATTTT	CASSSGTSRTDTQYF
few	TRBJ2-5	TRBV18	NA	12	TGTGCCAGCTCACCACCGTCCGAGACCCAGTACTTC	CASSPPSETQYF
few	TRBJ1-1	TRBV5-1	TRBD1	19	TGCGCCAGCAGCAGAGACCCGGGACAGGGGGCAGGGAAGAACACTGAAGCTTTCTTT	CASSRDPGQGAGKNTEAFF
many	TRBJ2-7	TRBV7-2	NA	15	TGTGCCAGCAGCTTAGAGGGAACAGGGCCCTACGAGCAGTACTTC	CASSLEGTGPYEQYF
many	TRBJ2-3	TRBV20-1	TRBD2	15	TGCAGTGCTAGAGATCGGGGGGGCGGGAGTGAGACGCAGTATTTT	CSARDRGGGSETQYF
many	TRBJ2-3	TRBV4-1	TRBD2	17	TGCGCCAGCAGCCTATTAGCCCAGCGGGGGATCACAGATACGCAGTATTTT	CASSLLAQRGITDTQYF
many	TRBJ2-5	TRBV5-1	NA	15	TGCGCCAGCAGCTTCGCCGGGTCCTCCCAAGAGACCCAGTACTTC	CASSFAGSSQETQYF
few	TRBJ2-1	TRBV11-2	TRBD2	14	TGTGCCAGCAGCTCTAGCGGGGGGTACAATGAGCAGTTCTTC	CASSSSGGYNEQFF
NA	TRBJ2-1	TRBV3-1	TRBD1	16	TGTGCCAGCAGCCCTTCCGGGACAGGGGGACTCAATGAGCAGTTCTTC	CASSPSGTGGLNEQFF
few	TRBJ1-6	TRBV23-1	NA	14	TGCGCCAGCCTCGGGGCAGGGATGAATTCACCCCTCCACTTT	CASLGAGMNSPLHF
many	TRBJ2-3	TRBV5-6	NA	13	TGTGCCAGCAGCACTTTGGGGGCAGATACGCAGTATTTT	CASSTLGADTQYF
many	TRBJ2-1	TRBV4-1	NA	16	TGCGCCAGCAGCCAAGATATCCGACCCACCTACAATGAGCAGTTCTTC	CASSQDIRPTYNEQFF
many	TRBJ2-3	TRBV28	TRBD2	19	TGTGCCAGCAGTCCCATGAGTTTCCGGGGGGGACGGGGCACAGATACGCAGTATTTT	CASSPMSFRGGRGTDTQYF
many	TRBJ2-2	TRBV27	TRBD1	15	TGTGCCAGCAGGCCCTGGACAGGGAACACCGGGGAGCTGTTTTTT	CASRPWTGNTGELFF
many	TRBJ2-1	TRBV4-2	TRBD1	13	TGTGCCACCCGGGACAGGTCCTACAATGAGCAGTTCTTC	CATRDRSYNEQFF
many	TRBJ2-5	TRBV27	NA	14	TGTGCCAGCAGTTTAGGCGCCTCCGGAGGGACCCAGTACTTC	CASSLGASGGTQYF
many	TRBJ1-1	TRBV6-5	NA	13	TGTGCCAGCAGTTACTCCCGGGCCACTGAAGCTTTCTTT	CASSYSRATEAFF
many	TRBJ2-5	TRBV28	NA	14	TGTGCCAGCAGTTTAGAGGAGGGGCTACAGACCCAGTACTTC	CASSLEEGLQTQYF
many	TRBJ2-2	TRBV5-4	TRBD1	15	TGTGCCAGCAGCGTCCGGGACAGGGAGCCCGGGGAGCTGTTTTTT	CASSVRDREPGELFF
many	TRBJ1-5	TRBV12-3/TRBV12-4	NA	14	TGTGCCAGCAGTTTGTCTAGGGTCGTTCAGCCCCAGCATTTT	CASSLSRVVQPQHF
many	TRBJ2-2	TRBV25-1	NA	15	TGTGCCAGCAGTGGGGGGACCTCGAACACCGGGGAGCTGTTTTTT	CASSGGTSNTGELFF
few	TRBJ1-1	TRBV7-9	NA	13	TGTGCCAGCAGCTTATTCAGGGACACTGAAGCTTTCTTT	CASSLFRDTEAFF
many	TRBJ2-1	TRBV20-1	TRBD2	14	TGCAGTGCCGAAGGGTTAGCGGGAGTTAATGAGCAGTTCTTC	CSAEGLAGVNEQFF
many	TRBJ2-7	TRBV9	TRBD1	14	TGTGCCAGCAGCACCGGGACAGAACCCTACGAGCAGTACTTC	CASSTGTEPYEQYF
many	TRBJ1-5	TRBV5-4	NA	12	TGTGCCAGCAGCTTCGGGGGACAGCCCCAGCATTTT	CASSFGGQPQHF
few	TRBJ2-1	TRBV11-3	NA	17	TGTGCCAGCAGCCCACGCTCCAGGGTATTCTTGGGTAATGAGCAGTTCTTC	CASSPRSRVFLGNEQFF
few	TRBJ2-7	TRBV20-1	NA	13	TGCAGTGCTAGAGGACTGACCTTATACGAGCAGTACTTC	CSARGLTLYEQYF
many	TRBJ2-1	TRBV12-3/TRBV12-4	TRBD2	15	TGTGCCAGCAGGCATCGGGGGGGCTCCTACAATGAGCAGTTCTTC	CASRHRGGSYNEQFF
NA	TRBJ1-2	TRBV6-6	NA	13	TGTGCCAGCAGTCCCGGACACAGCTATGGCTACACCTTC	CASSPGHSYGYTF
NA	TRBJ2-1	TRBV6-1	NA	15	TGTGCCAGCAGCCCGACGGATACGCCCTACAATGAGCAGTTCTTC	CASSPTDTPYNEQFF